What follows is one T cell receptor (beta chain) and its context. Both 60 Vbeta primers and 13 Jbeta primers went into the PCR. Only in-frame clones appear in the TCRdb table, and some are missing; sequencing was by immunoSEQ multiplex PCR. The sample shows 75,000 to 90,000 clones, around 85% of them seen only once. The data are from a study of cytomegalovirus exposure and HLA in healthy donors. Study-level background: Prior work identified about 120 million unique TCR beta sequences in some 200 million T cells.

The CDR3 runs 16 residues. Germline loops: CDR1 SGHTA, CDR2 FQGNSA. V shed 5 bases, J shed 3 bases, and the junction held 6 bases outside the gene matches. Likely unrecorded immune exposures existed in these nominally healthy donors. This chain uses TRBV7-2 with TRBJ2-5, with 13 bases fitting TRBD2. Material for sequencing was PBMCs. The source of this sequence is a human donor in good health. The DNA for the CDR3 is TGTGCCAGCAGCCCGGGAGGACTAGCGGGGGAAGAGACCCAGTACTTC. Encoded protein: CASSPGGLAGEETQYF.